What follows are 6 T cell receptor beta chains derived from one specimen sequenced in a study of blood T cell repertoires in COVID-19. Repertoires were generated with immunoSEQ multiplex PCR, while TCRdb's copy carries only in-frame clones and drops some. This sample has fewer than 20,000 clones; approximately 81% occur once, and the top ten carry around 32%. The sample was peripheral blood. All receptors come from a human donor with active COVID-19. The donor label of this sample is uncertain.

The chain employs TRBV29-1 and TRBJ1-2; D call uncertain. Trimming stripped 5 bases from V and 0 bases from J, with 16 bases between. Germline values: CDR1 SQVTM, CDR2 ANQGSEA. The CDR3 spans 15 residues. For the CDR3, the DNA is TGCAGCGTTACCTCCAACAGATTAGCTAACTATGGCTACACCTTC. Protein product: CSVTSNRLANYGYTF.

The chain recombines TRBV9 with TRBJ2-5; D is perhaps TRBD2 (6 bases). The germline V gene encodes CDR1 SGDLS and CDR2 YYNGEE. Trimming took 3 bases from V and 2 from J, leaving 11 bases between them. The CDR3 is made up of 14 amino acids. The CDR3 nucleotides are TGTGCCAGCAGCGCCGGGACTCAACAAGAGACCCAGTACTTC. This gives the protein CASSAGTQQETQYF.

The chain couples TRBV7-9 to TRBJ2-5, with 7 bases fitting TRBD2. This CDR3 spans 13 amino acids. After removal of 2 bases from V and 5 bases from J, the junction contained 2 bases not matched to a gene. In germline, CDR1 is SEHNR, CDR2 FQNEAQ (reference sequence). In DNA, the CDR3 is TGTGCCAGCAGCTTATCAGCGGGGGAGACCCAGTACTTC. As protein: CASSLSAGETQYF.

The CDR3, as DNA: TGTGCCAGCAGCCCCGGGACTAGCGGGACGAGGAATGAGCAGTTCTTC. Encoded protein: CASSPGTSGTRNEQFF. The chain is built from TRBV5-4 and TRBJ2-1; 13 bases are a match to TRBD2. CDR1 is SGHNT, CDR2 YYREEE, per germline (reference sequence). This CDR3 has 16 amino acids. V shed 4 bases, J shed 7 bases, and the junction held 8 bases outside the gene matches.

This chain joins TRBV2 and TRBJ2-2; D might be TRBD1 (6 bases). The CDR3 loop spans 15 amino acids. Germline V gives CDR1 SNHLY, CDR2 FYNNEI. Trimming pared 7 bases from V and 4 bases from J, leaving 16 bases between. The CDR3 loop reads CASIGTPLGTGELFF. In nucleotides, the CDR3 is TGTGCCAGCATAGGGACACCACTAGGCACCGGGGAGCTGTTTTTT.

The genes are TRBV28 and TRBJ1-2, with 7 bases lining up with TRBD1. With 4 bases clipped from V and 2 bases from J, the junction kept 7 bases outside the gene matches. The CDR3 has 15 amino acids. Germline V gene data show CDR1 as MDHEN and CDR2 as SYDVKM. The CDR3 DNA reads TGTGCCAGCAGTTCACAGGGGACGGGCAACTATGGCTACACCTTC. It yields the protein CASSSQGTGNYGYTF.